The 15 T cell receptor beta chains reported below all come from one sample, sequenced in a study of control samples from healthy donors and cancer patients. Clones were read by immunoSEQ multiplex PCR, and TCRdb kept only the in-frame ones, dropping some. The sample includes about 60,000 clones, about 96% seen only once; the top ten take around 0.99%. What was sequenced was blood. The source of these receptors is a woman under 30 in good health.

This clone has just one count. CDR3 coding DNA: TGTGCCAGTAGTATACCGCGGACTAGTGGGGTGAAGAATACGCAGTATTTT. It encodes CASSIPRTSGVKNTQYF. This chain connects TRBV19 to TRBJ2-3; 7 nucleotides line up with TRBD2. Trimming removed 2 bases from V and 7 bases from J; junction bases left unmatched: 15. This CDR3 comprises 17 residues. Looked up from germline, CDR1 is LNHDA and CDR2 is SQIVND (reference sequence).

This clone came up once. J is TRBJ1-5 and V is TRBV4-1; the D gene is possibly TRBD1 (5 bases). Trimming pared 1 base from V and 1 base from J, leaving 8 bases between. The CDR3 consists of 15 residues. Germline loops: CDR1 MGHRA, CDR2 YSYEKL. Written as DNA, the CDR3 is TGCGCCAGCAGCCAAGTTGGGGACAGCAATCAGCCCCAGCATTTT. This gives the protein CASSQVGDSNQPQHF.

DNA for the CDR3: TGTGCCAGCAGTTTAGGGGGGACAGGTGAGCAGTACTTC. It encodes CASSLGGTGEQYF. The V call is TRBV27, the J call TRBJ2-7, with TRBD1 identical over 8 bases. The ends lost 2 bases at V and 7 bases at J; junction bases unmatched: 4. In germline, CDR1 is MNHEY, CDR2 SMNVEV (reference sequence). CDR3 length equals 13 residues.

This chain links TRBV18 with TRBJ1-1; tentative D call: TRBD1 (5 bases). The CDR3 spans 15 residues. Germline V gene data show CDR1 as KGHSH and CDR2 as LQKENI. V lost 3 bases, J lost 11 bases, and 22 bases lay in between. The CDR3 DNA reads TGTGCCAGCTCACCGTCCGGGACGAGGAGCTTCAAGGCTTTCTTT. Its protein product is CASSPSGTRSFKAFF.

V is TRBV7-8 and J is TRBJ2-7, with D unresolved. V was clipped by 5 bases and J by 3 bases, with 11 bases between them. Germline V gene sequence: CDR1 SGHVS, CDR2 FQNEAQ. The CDR3 covers 13 residues. CDR3: CASSLESHYEQYF. CDR3 coding DNA: TGTGCCAGCAGCCTAGAGTCTCACTACGAGCAGTACTTC.

In this sample, this clone turned up once. The chain couples TRBV6-5 to TRBJ2-7; D remains ambiguous. Trimming stripped 6 bases from V and 5 bases from J, with 14 bases between. This CDR3 is 13 amino acids long. Germline CDR1 MNHEY, CDR2 SVGAGI. In DNA, the CDR3 is TGTGCCAGCAGCCGCCCACCTAGGGACGAGCAGTACTTC. Its protein is CASSRPPRDEQYF.

The genes are TRBV5-4 and TRBJ2-7; 9 bases map to TRBD1. The CDR3 length is 14 residues. The germline V gene has CDR1 SGHNT and CDR2 YYREEE (reference sequence). The trim removed 4 bases at V and 2 bases at J, leaving 4 bases unmatched. The CDR3 region is CASSGDRDTYEQYF. In DNA form, the CDR3 reads TGTGCCAGCAGCGGGGACAGGGATACCTACGAGCAGTACTTC.

This chain connects TRBV27 to TRBJ2-7, with a possible D match to TRBD1 (5 bases). V dropped 11 bases and J dropped 2 bases, with 19 bases sitting between them. This CDR3 comprises 14 residues. CDR1 MNHEY and CDR2 SMNVEV come from the germline V gene (reference sequence). The CDR3 loop reads CASLRTGPPYEQYF. The CDR3 DNA reads as TGTGCCTCCCTACGTACAGGTCCACCCTACGAGCAGTACTTC.

The chain recombines TRBV7-8 with TRBJ1-1; D is perhaps TRBD1 (5 bases). Trimming stripped 3 bases from V and 6 bases from J, with 17 bases between. CDR3 size: 15 residues. CDR1 is SGHVS and CDR2 is FQNEAQ in the germline V gene. The CDR3 protein is CASSLFGREASEAFF. The CDR3 DNA reads as TGTGCCAGCAGCTTGTTTGGCAGGGAGGCATCTGAAGCTTTCTTT.

The V and J genes are TRBV15 and TRBJ1-5; TRBD1 matches 12 bases. With 5 bases clipped from V and 6 bases from J, the junction kept 5 bases outside the gene matches. CDR3 length: 15 amino acids. Germline V gene data show CDR1 as LNHNV and CDR2 as YYDKDF (reference sequence). The CDR3 DNA sequence: TGTGCCACCAGCGGGGGACAGGGGGCCCTTCAGCCCCAGCATTTT. Translating gives CATSGGQGALQPQHF.

This clone was seen only once. This chain uses TRBV7-2 with TRBJ2-3, with TRBD1 as a possible D gene (6 bases). Trimming removed 3 bases at V and 5 bases at J, with 15 bases between. Germline loops: CDR1 SGHTA, CDR2 FQGNSA. The CDR3 is made up of 15 amino acids. CDR3 protein: CASSLTGGYGDTQYF. In nucleotides, the CDR3 is TGTGCCAGCAGCTTGACAGGTGGTTATGGAGATACGCAGTATTTT. The whole variable domain, remainder taken from reference TRBV7-2 and TRBJ2-3, is GAGVSQSPSNKVTEKGKDVELRCDPISGHTALYWYRQSLGQGLEFLIYFQGNSAPDKSGLPSDRFSAERTGGSVSTLTIQRTQQEDSAVYLCASSLTGGYGDTQYFGPGTRLTVL.

This chain links TRBV18 with TRBJ1-2; D is undetermined. Germline loops: CDR1 KGHSH, CDR2 LQKENI. The CDR3 has 13 amino acids. Trimming removed 1 base from V and 8 bases from J, with 11 bases in between. The CDR3 sequence is CASSPLRVQGYTF. The CDR3 DNA reads TGTGCCAGCTCACCACTTAGGGTGCAAGGCTACACCTTC.

This rearrangement joins TRBV3-1 (or the pseudogene TRBV3-2) to TRBJ1-6; D unresolved. CDR3 length equals 15 residues. V was shortened by 6 bases and J by 0 bases, with 9 bases between the two germline ends. Germline V CDR1 and CDR2: LGHDT, YNNKEL (reference sequence). CDR3 amino acids: CASSPQSSYNSPLHF. The CDR3 DNA is TGTGCCAGCAGTCCACAGAGCTCCTATAATTCACCCCTCCACTTT.

This chain connects TRBV7-9 to TRBJ2-7; 7 bases are shared with TRBD1. Germline CDR1 and CDR2: SEHNR and FQNEAQ (reference sequence). This CDR3 is built from 15 residues. V shed 5 bases, J shed 0 bases, and the junction held 7 bases outside the gene matches. The CDR3, as DNA: TGTGCCAGCAGCACCCGACAGGGTAACTCCTACGAGCAGTACTTC. Translated: CASSTRQGNSYEQYF.

This chain uses TRBV9 with TRBJ2-4; 10 bases align to TRBD2. V shed 4 bases, J shed 6 bases, and the junction held 7 bases outside the gene matches. From germline, CDR1 is SGDLS and CDR2 YYNGEE. This CDR3 is 15 amino acids long. The CDR3 coding sequence is TGTGCCAGCAGCCAACAGACTAGCGGGTCAAACATTCAGTACTTC. Translation: CASSQQTSGSNIQYF.